This T cell receptor beta chain is from a study of T cells in Graves' hyperthyroidism and ophthalmopathy (dated 2019 in TCRdb). Regarding the research as a whole: Peripheral blood samples were taken at the time of initial diagnosis, prior to any treatment. To identify distinguishing TCR V-J signatures, a discovery cohort of around 100 patients was used, comprising some 43 with Graves' ophthalmopathy and some 57 with stable Graves' hyperthyroidism. An independent validation cohort of around 19 hyperthyroidism patients and approximately 15 patients who later progressed to ophthalmopathy tested prospective prediction of ophthalmopathy. The 100 or so discovery patients were randomly split 7:3 into training and test sets. In addition, the study compared T-cell repertoires in thyroid tissue and in blood from several Graves' hyperthyroidism patients. After blood sampling, hyperthyroidism patients were treated with methimazole at a starting dose of 30 mg daily, and ophthalmopathy patients were treated with high-dose intravenous methylprednisolone. According to the paper, TCR Vbeta CDR3 sequencing was carried out on about 140 peripheral blood samples, which came from fewer than 50 ophthalmopathy, 75 or so hyperthyroidism and roughly 17 progressor patients. The paper as a whole reports these results and caveats: A 13 V-J signature model separated ophthalmopathy from stable hyperthyroidism, with around 91% sensitivity and roughly 81% specificity in cross-validation and 80%/75% in testing. Sample size was not statistically predetermined, and blinding of investigators to group allocation was not performed. In validation, the model predicted progression to ophthalmopathy a median of about 5.9 months before onset, with about 67% sensitivity and almost 75% specificity. Most expanded thyroid clonotypes (frequency above 0.001) were also found in blood, which suggests that blood repertoires may mirror thyroid immune responses.

Stable Graves' hyperthyroidism was defined as the absence of progression to ophthalmopathy over 18 months of follow-up. Hyperthyroidism patients were aged 18 to 65 years and newly diagnosed, with disease duration of less than 2 months. Any patient with an uncontrolled infection, another autoimmune disease, pregnancy or lactation was excluded. Diagnoses were based on clinical symptoms, serum thyroxine and TRAb, thyroid ultrasound and orbital computed tomography. Ficoll-Paque density gradient centrifugation was used to isolate PBMCs from around 10 ml of fresh peripheral blood. Total RNA was extracted using Trizol reagent, and RNA quality was assessed on an Agilent 2100 Bioanalyzer. The TCR beta CDR3 regions were amplified from RNA transcripts. The TCR CDR3 was subjected to a first round of RT-PCR using the HTBI primer set and the Qiagen OneStep RT-PCR kit. Libraries were constructed in a second round of multiplex PCR, after which size selection and purification were carried out. Paired-end sequencing of the libraries was performed with 100 bp reads on an Illumina HiSeq2000. Per the source publication's procedure: Raw data were processed with SOAPnuke, discarding reads with adapters, uncalled bases, mean Phred below 15, or no exact constant-primer or identifier match. COPE v1.2.5 was used to merge the high-quality paired reads, and each unique nucleotide sequence was defined as a clonotype. MiTCR v1.1 was used to align clonotypes to the IMGT TRBV, TRBD and TRBJ reference segments. Analysis was restricted to V-J combinations with a frequency above 0.0001, which covered 98% to 99.2% of repertoires. A TCS score was defined as the ratio of F50 (clonal expansion) to E x V (chaos), with BLOSUM62-based TCRdist applied between CDR3 peptides within each V-J. Welch's t-statistics and random forest reduced 500 to 650 V-J features to 13, which were used in a naive Bayes classifier (R e1071). TCRdb ran its own pipeline on the public reads, namely fastp trimming at Q25 and MiXCR clone calling, and kept in-frame beta chains. Rows are combined by CDR3 protein, so each entry shows the most common genes and DNA. The V and J calls, along with clone size, are taken from TCRdb and not from the paper's own processing. This sample is represented by 550,000 to 800,000 distinct CDR3 sequences; around 17% of them were singletons. Of the sample, about 8.4% falls within the top ten clones.

V was cut back by 6 bases and J by 0 bases, leaving a gap of 12 bases between them. Including cysteine and phenylalanine, the CDR3 has 15 amino acids. The CDR3 DNA has 45 bases and is translated from base 1. Concerning this clonotype itself: Its antigen remains undetermined. Base qualities are missing; no much larger clone stands one base away.

The chain uses TRBV12-3 or TRBV12-4 and TRBJ1-5; 5 matching bases give a weak D call of TRBD1. This sequence originates from a man between 18 and 29 years old with Graves' hyperthyroidism. Sample: blood. The nucleotide sequence is given as TGTGCCAGCAGGGGGGACGGAAATAGCAATCAGCCCCAGCATTTT. It translates to CASRGDGNSNQPQHF.